The T cell receptor beta chain described here comes from a study of blood T cell repertoires in COVID-19. Profiled with immunoSEQ multiplex PCR; TCRdb holds only in-frame clones, not every one. The sample contains about 210,000 clones, around four fifths of which appear only once. The CDR3 is 14 amino acids. The germline V gene encodes CDR1 MNHEY and CDR2 SMNVEV (reference sequence). V was pared by 4 bases and J by 5 bases, with 11 bases between. The chain joins TRBV27 to TRBJ2-2; TRBD1 might be the D (6 bases). This clonotype was obtained from a woman aged 80 or over with COVID-19, enrolled during active disease. Source material: peripheral blood. In DNA form, the CDR3 reads TGTGCCAGCAGTTCAGGACAGATTACCGGGGAGCTGTTTTTT. Translated: CASSSGQITGELFF.